The rows below give T cell receptor beta chains drawn from one sample of a study of spatial heterogeneity in lung cancer. TCRdb re-analysed the 5' RACE reads in MiXCR, keeping a single row per CDR3 protein. The table shows around 47,000 distinct CDR3 sequences, with less than 9.5% occurring only once. This sample comprised PBMCs, obtained at follow-up. The receptor set was obtained from a female donor with early-stage non-small cell lung cancer. The CDR3 runs from the conserved cysteine through the conserved F or W. Fields, in order: V gene, clone size, J gene, D gene, CDR3 protein, CDR3 DNA. The D gene is left open where the match is weak. Part of the rows lack a size; the others show once, few, many or a class for expanded clones.

TRBV5-1	many	TRBJ2-3	.	CASSPPRESTDTQYF	TGCGCCAGCAGTCCCCCGAGGGAGTCCACAGATACGCAGTATTTT
TRBV6-2/TRBV6-3	many	TRBJ2-5	TRBD1	CASSYPRTGETQYF	TGTGCCAGCAGTTACCCGAGGACAGGAGAGACCCAGTACTTC
TRBV6-1	many	TRBJ1-4	.	CASSKGRANEKLFF	TGTGCCAGCAGCAAAGGGAGGGCTAATGAAAAACTGTTTTTT
TRBV7-9	.	TRBJ2-7	.	CASSPLAENPYEQYF	TGTGCCAGCAGCCCCTTAGCGGAGAATCCCTACGAGCAGTACTTC
TRBV11-2	many	TRBJ1-2	.	CASSSNRDLGGYTF	TGTGCCAGCAGCTCAAACAGGGATCTGGGTGGCTACACCTTC
TRBV5-1	.	TRBJ1-2	.	CASSPLEGFYGYTF	TGCGCCAGCAGCCCCTTGGAGGGATTCTATGGCTACACCTTC
TRBV5-1	medium-sized	TRBJ1-1	TRBD1	CASSFGQGTEAFF	TGCGCCAGCAGCTTCGGACAGGGGACTGAAGCTTTCTTT
TRBV12-3/TRBV12-4	.	TRBJ1-5	.	CASRTASNQPQHF	TGTGCCAGCAGGACAGCTAGCAATCAGCCCCAGCATTTT
TRBV20-1	few	TRBJ1-6	.	CSARDNRAGKGSPLHF	TGCAGTGCTAGAGACAATAGGGCAGGGAAGGGTTCACCCCTCCACTTT
TRBV18	.	TRBJ2-1	.	CASSDRFHEQFF	TGTGCCAGCTCCGACAGGTTCCATGAGCAGTTCTTC
TRBV7-9	few	TRBJ2-1	.	CASSLATWVDRDNEQFF	TGTGCCAGCAGCTTAGCGACCTGGGTGGACAGAGACAATGAGCAGTTCTTC
TRBV5-1	.	TRBJ2-1	.	CASSLVATAGNEQFF	TGCGCCAGCAGCTTGGTAGCAACAGCAGGCAATGAGCAGTTCTTC
TRBV6-5	.	TRBJ2-7	.	CASTPTMTGRYEQYF	TGTGCCAGCACCCCCACGATGACAGGGAGGTACGAGCAGTACTTC
TRBV4-1	many	TRBJ2-7	.	CASSQTMTATYEQYF	TGCGCCAGCAGCCAGACCATGACAGCCACCTACGAGCAGTACTTC
TRBV12-3/TRBV12-4	many	TRBJ1-5	TRBD1	CASGDRVRPSGNQPQHF	TGTGCCAGCGGGGACAGGGTCCGACCGTCGGGCAATCAGCCCCAGCATTTT
TRBV11-2	many	TRBJ1-4	.	CASSRDSYNEKLFF	TGTGCCAGCAGCCGCGACAGTTATAATGAAAAACTGTTTTTT
TRBV20-1	many	TRBJ2-1	TRBD1	CSARALQGQAIYNEQFF	TGCAGTGCTAGAGCACTACAGGGACAGGCGATCTACAATGAGCAGTTCTTC
TRBV29-1	few	TRBJ2-1	.	CSVGSGTRSVQFF	TGCAGCGTTGGGTCGGGGACGAGAAGTGTGCAGTTCTTC
TRBV20-1	.	TRBJ2-7	.	CSARGPTGEQYF	TGCAGTGCTAGGGGACCCACTGGTGAGCAGTACTTC
TRBV10-3	many	TRBJ1-1	.	CAISEGGAATEAFF	TGTGCCATCAGTGAGGGAGGGGCGGCCACTGAAGCTTTCTTT
TRBV18	.	TRBJ1-6	.	CASSPEGKGSPLHF	TGTGCCAGCTCACCGGAGGGGAAAGGATCACCCCTCCACTTT
TRBV7-2	few	TRBJ2-4	.	CASSLVPPVNIQYF	TGTGCCAGCAGCTTAGTTCCGCCGGTAAACATTCAGTACTTC
TRBV15	many	TRBJ2-3	TRBD2	CATSREGSGGLPTDTQYF	TGTGCCACCAGCAGAGAGGGGAGCGGGGGGCTTCCCACAGATACGCAGTATTTT
TRBV7-2	.	TRBJ2-7	.	CASSSSWGPYEQYF	TGTGCCAGCAGCTCAAGTTGGGGCCCCTACGAGCAGTACTTC
TRBV28	many	TRBJ2-6	TRBD1	CASSLARPGQISGANVLTF	TGTGCCAGCAGTTTGGCCCGTCCGGGACAGATTTCTGGGGCCAACGTCCTGACTTTC
TRBV27	.	TRBJ2-7	.	CASSTPGTVPYEQYF	TGTGCCAGCAGTACACCTGGGACGGTTCCCTACGAGCAGTACTTC
TRBV20-1	many	TRBJ2-7	TRBD1	CSAETGTGTYEQYF	TGCAGTGCTGAAACCGGGACAGGGACCTACGAGCAGTACTTC
TRBV7-9	many	TRBJ2-1	.	CASSLKPGIADYNEQFF	TGTGCCAGCAGCTTAAAACCCGGAATAGCGGACTACAATGAGCAGTTCTTC
TRBV11-2	many	TRBJ2-3	.	CASSRSQGGTDTQYF	TGTGCCAGCAGCCGCTCTCAGGGGGGAACAGATACGCAGTATTTT
TRBV29-1	many	TRBJ1-4	.	CSALYTGLDEKLFF	TGCAGCGCCCTTTATACAGGGTTGGATGAAAAACTGTTTTTT
TRBV18	many	TRBJ1-5	TRBD1	CASSPRTGGGDQPQHF	TGTGCCAGCTCACCACGGACAGGGGGCGGAGATCAGCCCCAGCATTTT
TRBV12-3/TRBV12-4	.	TRBJ2-5	TRBD2	CASSLSGGAQETQYF	TGTGCCAGCAGTCTTAGCGGGGGGGCCCAAGAGACCCAGTACTTC
TRBV2	many	TRBJ2-1	.	CASSERRGLGDEQFF	TGTGCCAGCAGTGAACGAAGGGGGTTGGGGGATGAGCAGTTCTTC
TRBV7-6	.	TRBJ2-7	.	CASSLGPRGGTFSYEQYF	TGTGCCAGCAGCTTAGGCCCCCGAGGCGGGACATTTAGCTACGAGCAGTACTTC
TRBV25-1	.	TRBJ2-7	.	CASSESWTSPYEQYF	TGTGCCAGCAGTGAATCCTGGACCTCGCCCTACGAGCAGTACTTC
TRBV12-3/TRBV12-4	many	TRBJ1-6	TRBD1	CASSFWGQLNSPLHF	TGTGCCAGCAGTTTTTGGGGACAGCTTAATTCACCCCTCCACTTT
TRBV12-3/TRBV12-4	many	TRBJ1-4	.	CASSNREKLFF	TGTGCCAGCAGTAATAGAGAAAAACTGTTTTTT
TRBV12-3/TRBV12-4	once	TRBJ1-1	TRBD1	CASSPRDSRKAFF	TGTGCCAGCAGTCCCCGGGACAGTCGGAAAGCTTTCTTT
TRBV5-1	many	TRBJ2-1	.	CASSFESPHYNEQFF	TGCGCCAGCAGCTTCGAGAGTCCTCACTACAATGAGCAGTTCTTC
TRBV5-1	few	TRBJ2-3	.	CASSLAESVDTQYF	TGCGCCAGCAGCTTGGCGGAGTCAGTGGATACGCAGTATTTT
TRBV20-1	.	TRBJ1-5	TRBD1	CSASGTGAESQPQHF	TGCAGTGCTAGTGGGACAGGGGCGGAGAGTCAGCCCCAGCATTTT
TRBV20-1	many	TRBJ1-5	TRBD1	CSARRQGTSNQPQHF	TGCAGTGCTAGGAGACAGGGGACGAGCAATCAGCCCCAGCATTTT
TRBV20-1	.	TRBJ1-4	.	CSARKTLQGIGEKLFF	TGCAGTGCTAGAAAAACCTTGCAGGGAATTGGAGAAAAACTGTTTTTT
TRBV9	.	TRBJ2-1	.	CASSVTGPPDNEQFF	TGTGCCAGCAGCGTAACGGGACCGCCTGACAATGAGCAGTTCTTC
TRBV28	.	TRBJ1-5	TRBD1	CAGRTGVGSNQPQHF	TGTGCCGGCCGTACAGGGGTCGGTAGCAATCAGCCCCAGCATTTT
TRBV20-1	.	TRBJ1-5	.	CSARGGTGQPQHF	TGCAGTGCTAGAGGGGGCACAGGCCAGCCCCAGCATTTT
TRBV6-2/TRBV6-3	many	TRBJ1-6	TRBD1	CASSLLDRDSPLHF	TGTGCCAGCAGTCTGCTGGACAGGGATTCACCCCTCCACTTT
TRBV4-3	.	TRBJ1-6	.	CASSQEGVRGRSTNSPLHF	TGCGCCAGCAGCCAAGAAGGTGTAAGGGGGAGATCAACGAATTCACCCCTCCACTTT
TRBV20-1	many	TRBJ2-4	.	CSATLRQTLAKNIQYF	TGCAGTGCCACACTCCGACAGACACTAGCCAAAAACATTCAGTACTTC
TRBV29-1	many	TRBJ2-3	.	CSVEEGGWGASTDTQYF	TGCAGCGTTGAAGAAGGAGGGTGGGGGGCGAGCACAGATACGCAGTATTTT
TRBV18	.	TRBJ2-2	.	CASSPPSRAGELFF	TGTGCCAGCTCACCACCAAGCAGGGCCGGGGAGCTGTTTTTT
TRBV6-2/TRBV6-3	many	TRBJ1-1	.	CASRTFNTEAFF	TGTGCCAGCCGAACCTTTAACACTGAAGCTTTCTTT
TRBV28	few	TRBJ1-2	.	CASDGQRYGYTF	TGTGCCAGTGACGGACAGCGCTATGGCTACACCTTC
TRBV3-1	many	TRBJ1-5	.	CASSQGQRTQHF	TGTGCCAGCAGCCAAGGTCAAAGAACCCAGCATTTT
TRBV20-1	many	TRBJ2-5	.	CSAISDKDQETQYF	TGCAGTGCTATTTCTGACAAAGACCAAGAGACCCAGTACTTC